This T cell receptor (beta chain) originates from a study of T cells in Graves' hyperthyroidism and ophthalmopathy. Diagnosing involved the use of clinical symptoms, serum thyroxine and TRAb, thyroid ultrasound and orbital computed tomography. This CDR3 has 16 residues. Germline CDR1 and CDR2: SGHDN and FVKESK. The V end was cut by 5 bases, the J end by 3 bases, with 20 bases between. Amplification of TCR beta CDR3 regions used RNA as the template. The HTBI primer set served for first-round RT-PCR of the TCR CDR3. TCRdb redid the calling of the multiplex PCR reads with MiXCR, one entry per CDR3 protein. The data hold nearly 600,000 distinct CDR3 sequences, with around 14% observed a single time.

Sample: blood. This sequence originates from a woman aged 25 to 39 with Graves' hyperthyroidism that later progressed to Graves' ophthalmopathy. The chain links TRBV14 to TRBJ2-7; D may correspond to TRBD1 or TRBD2 (7 bases each). Here the CDR3 reads CASSTLGGGDRYEQYF. The CDR3 DNA reads TGTGCCAGCAGCACCCTGGGAGGGGGCGACCGCTACGAGCAGTACTTC.